These 5 T cell receptor beta chains were sequenced from one sample in a study of T-cell reconstitution after alpha-beta-depleted transplantation in children. As it was prepared, the TCRbeta library received unique molecular identifiers. TCRdb independently ran MiXCR on the PCR reads; one entry per CDR3 protein. The table records about 130,000 distinct CDR3 sequences, about a tenth of them present only once. The sample consisted of PBMCs, mostly from graft donor cells, taken 180 days after TCRalphabeta/CD19-depleted stem cell transplant. The receptors come from a girl less than two years old who had a stem cell transplant for combined immunodeficiency, so the T cells may come from the graft donor.

This clonotype was observed at least ten times. The V and J genes are TRBV6-1 and TRBJ1-6; no definite D call. V lost 5 bases and J lost 4, with 18 bases in between. The CDR3 contains 17 residues. The germline V gene has CDR1 MNHNS and CDR2 SASEGT. This CDR3 is CASSPRPTRLYNSPLHF. For the CDR3, the DNA is TGTGCCAGCAGTCCGAGACCGACCCGGCTTTATAATTCACCCCTCCACTTT.

This clonotype has only a few counts. This chain connects TRBV20-1 to TRBJ2-1, with 7 bases fitting TRBD1. With 6 bases clipped from V and 2 bases from J, the junction kept 10 bases outside the gene matches. Germline V CDR1 and CDR2: DFQATT, SNEGSKA (reference sequence). This CDR3 region has 15 residues. The CDR3 is CSARFRGYTYNEQFF. The CDR3 coding sequence is TGCAGTGCCAGATTCAGGGGGTACACCTACAATGAGCAGTTCTTC.

J is TRBJ2-1 and V is TRBV6-1, with D maybe TRBD2 (6 bases). Germline V gives CDR1 MNHNS, CDR2 SASEGT. The CDR3 length is 14 residues. V was cut by 4 bases and J by 6 bases, with 13 bases left in between. CDR3 in DNA: TGTGCCAGCAGTGTTAGCGGTCACCGCAATGAGCAGTTCTTC. Translating it yields CASSVSGHRNEQFF.

This clonotype was picked up a small number of times. The chain has TRBV20-1 and TRBJ2-3; 9 bases line up with TRBD2. V was pared by 2 bases and J by 14 bases, with 11 bases of the junction left unmatched. This CDR3 comprises 13 residues. Germline V gene sequence: CDR1 DFQATT, CDR2 SNEGSKA (reference sequence). The CDR3 coding sequence is TGCAGTGCTAGACCTGCCGGGACTAGCATTCTGTATTTT. Protein sequence: CSARPAGTSILYF.

This clonotype was recorded a few times. The rearrangement uses TRBV5-1 and TRBJ1-4; maybe TRBD1 (5 bases). This CDR3 is 19 amino acids long. V lost 4 bases and J lost 6, with 28 bases in between. The V gene's germline CDR1 is SGHRS and CDR2 YFSETQ. The CDR3, as DNA: TGCGCCAGCAGCGGAACCGGGACCGCGGTCGCGCTCCTCCATGAAAAACTGTTTTTT. This translates into CASSGTGTAVALLHEKLFF.